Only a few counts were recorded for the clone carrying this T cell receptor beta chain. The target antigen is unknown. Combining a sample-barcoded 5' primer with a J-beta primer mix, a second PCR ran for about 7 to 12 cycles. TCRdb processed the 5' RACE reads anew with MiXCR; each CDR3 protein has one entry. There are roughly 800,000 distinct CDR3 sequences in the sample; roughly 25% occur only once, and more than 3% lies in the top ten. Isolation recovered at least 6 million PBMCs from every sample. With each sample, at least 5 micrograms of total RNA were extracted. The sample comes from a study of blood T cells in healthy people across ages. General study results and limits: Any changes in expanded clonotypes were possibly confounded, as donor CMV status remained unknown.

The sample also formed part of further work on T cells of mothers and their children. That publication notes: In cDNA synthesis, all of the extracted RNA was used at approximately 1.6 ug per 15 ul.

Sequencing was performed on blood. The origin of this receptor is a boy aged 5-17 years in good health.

The CDR3 DNA is TGCGCCAGCAGCCAAGTCCCGGGAACAGATACGCAGTATTTT. Its protein is CASSQVPGTDTQYF. V gene TRBV4-1 combines with J gene TRBJ2-3; D perhaps matches TRBD2 (5 bases). The CDR3 runs 14 residues. Germline lookup yields CDR1 MGHRA and CDR2 YSYEKL. Trimming removed 1 base at V and 3 bases at J, with 8 bases between.